The next 7 T cell receptor beta chains were all read from a single sample in a study of Ad26.COV2.S vaccination and SARS-CoV-2 variants (dated by TCRdb to the early 2020s). The library was generated by the immunoSEQ multiplex PCR assay. TCRdb holds this immuneACCESS table with in-frame rearrangements only. Some clones are missing; in checked studies, unresolved V genes explain under half, and the rest has no known cause. The sample table records around 400,000 clones; around 89% of these occur just once. The ten largest clones represent under 2% of the sample. The sample's treatment or condition, from its label and the paper: roughly 18 received Ad26.COV2.S at low or high dose, single or two shots; several received placebo; per-sample allocation not given. For vaccine and placebo recipients, the sequenced repertoires came from samples collected on day 63 after the first injection. Source: peripheral blood, taken in a trial of Ad26.COV2.S vaccine versus placebo. The receptor set was obtained from a person aged 18-60 years who received the Ad26.COV2.S COVID-19 vaccine or a placebo.

The chain links TRBV5-5 to TRBJ2-1, with unresolved D. The length of the CDR3 is 12 residues. Germline CDR1 SGHKS, CDR2 YYEKEE (reference sequence). V lost 4 bases to trimming and J lost 4 bases, with 6 bases between them. The CDR3 region is CASSLRYNEQFF. CDR3 bases: TGTGCCAGCAGCCTACGTTACAATGAGCAGTTCTTC.

The chain joins TRBV25-1 to TRBJ1-1; no firm D call. This CDR3 region has 12 residues. The V gene's germline CDR1 is MGHDK and CDR2 SYGVNS. V lost 8 bases and J lost 1, with 8 bases in between. CDR3 sequence reads: CASSRGNTEAFF. The CDR3 coding sequence is TGTGCCAGCTCTCGGGGGAACACTGAAGCTTTCTTT.

This chain links TRBV7-9 with TRBJ2-7; no clear D. Trimming removed 0 bases at V and 1 base at J, with 10 bases between. The germline CDR1 and CDR2 sequences are SEHNR and FQNEAQ (reference sequence). This CDR3 has 15 residues. The CDR3 sequence: CASSLAAGTSYEQYF. DNA of the CDR3: TGTGCCAGCAGCTTAGCGGCAGGAACTTCCTACGAGCAGTACTTC.

This clone was recorded once. The chain carries TRBV6-2 or TRBV6-3 and TRBJ2-2; D not resolved. Germline CDR1 MNHEY, CDR2 SVGEGT. The length of the CDR3 is 14 residues. With 4 bases removed from V and 7 bases from J, the gap between germline ends came to 13 bases. CDR3 sequence (DNA): TGTGCCAGCAGTTTAGCCGCTAGTATCGGGGAGCTGTTTTTT. It specifies CASSLAASIGELFF.

The chain has TRBV3-1 (or the pseudogene TRBV3-2) and TRBJ2-3; the match to TRBD2 covers 7 bases. The trim removed 1 base at V and 2 bases at J, leaving 12 bases unmatched. The CDR3 spans 18 residues. CDR1 is LGHDT, CDR2 YNNKEL, per germline (reference sequence). The CDR3 protein is CASSQGTSSGRYTDTQYF. The CDR3 nucleotides are TGTGCCAGCAGCCAAGGCACGAGTAGCGGGCGGTACACAGATACGCAGTATTTT.

The rearrangement joins TRBV18 to TRBJ2-7; TRBD2 is a possible D gene (5 bases). The V end was cut by 1 base, the J end by 3 bases, with 10 bases between. Germline V gene sequence: CDR1 KGHSH, CDR2 LQKENI. CDR3 length: 14 amino acids. This chain's CDR3 is CASSPQREIYEQYF. The CDR3 coding sequence is TGTGCCAGCTCACCACAACGGGAAATCTACGAGCAGTACTTC.

This clone was seen once. This chain links TRBV6-1 with TRBJ2-2; 7 bases line up with TRBD2. V was pared by 3 bases and J by 5 bases, with 3 bases of the junction left unmatched. Germline lookup yields CDR1 MNHNS and CDR2 SASEGT. The CDR3 spans 14 residues. The CDR3: CASSDLAATGELFF. The CDR3 DNA sequence: TGTGCCAGCAGTGACCTAGCGGCGACCGGGGAGCTGTTTTTT.